This T cell receptor beta chain was captured by sequencing in a study of Graves' ophthalmopathy and Graves' hyperthyroidism. With a duration under 3 months, ophthalmopathy in the donors showed moderate-to-severe activity, CAS ≥3 and NOSPECS ≥4. The source of the PBMCs was 10 ml of fresh peripheral blood. This clonotype appeared a few times. Investigators amplified TCR beta CDR3 regions from RNA transcripts. Second-round multiplex PCR followed a first-round RT-PCR using HTBI primers. From the multiplex PCR reads, TCRdb called clonotypes with MiXCR, one entry per CDR3 protein. The table shows about 740,000 distinct CDR3 sequences, with 35% to 50% occurring only once. The V and J ends lost 4 bases and 3 bases, in that order; junction bases with no gene match: 13. Germline CDR1 reads SGHRS; CDR2 reads YFSETQ. This CDR3 region has 17 residues.

The receptor's source is an adult man with Graves' ophthalmopathy. The sample taken for sequencing was peripheral blood. V is TRBV5-1 and J is TRBJ2-7; TRBD2 matches at 10 bases. The CDR3 here is CASSTGSSGSRSYEQYF. The CDR3 region has the DNA TGCGCCAGCAGCACGGGGTCTAGCGGGAGTCGTAGCTACGAGCAGTACTTC.